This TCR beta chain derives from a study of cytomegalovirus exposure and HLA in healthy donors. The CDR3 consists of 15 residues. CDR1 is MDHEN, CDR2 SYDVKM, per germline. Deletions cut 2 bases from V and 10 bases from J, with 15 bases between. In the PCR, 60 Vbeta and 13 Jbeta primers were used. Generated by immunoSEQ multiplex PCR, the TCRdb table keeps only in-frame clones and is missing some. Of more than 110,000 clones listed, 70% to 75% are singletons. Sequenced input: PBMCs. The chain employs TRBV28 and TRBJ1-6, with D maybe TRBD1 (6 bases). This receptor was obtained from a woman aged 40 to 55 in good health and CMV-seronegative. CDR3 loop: CASSLDRGARSPLHF. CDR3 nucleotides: TGTGCCAGCAGTTTAGACCGGGGGGCTCGGTCACCCCTCCACTTT. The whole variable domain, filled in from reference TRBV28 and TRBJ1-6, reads DVKVTQSSRYLVKRTGEKVFLECVQDMDHENMFWYRQDPGLGLRLIYFSYDVKMKEKGDIPEGYSVSREKKERFSLILESASTNQTSMYLCASSLDRGARSPLHFGNGTRLTVT.